What follows is one T cell receptor beta chain and its context. TCRdb itself ran the RT-PCR reads through MiXCR, one entry per CDR3 protein. The sample records hundreds of thousands of distinct CDR3 sequences, around 11% being singletons. V lost 10 bases, J lost 4 bases, and 11 bases lay in between. Germline CDR1 reads MNHNY; CDR2 reads SVGAGI (reference sequence). This CDR3 region has 11 residues. This entry comes from a study of response to subunit inactivated influenza vaccine. Another study also made use of these data, one on T cells expressing NK-cell markers. That source adds: Researchers built TCR beta cDNA using 5'RACE template switching with UMIs. Among CD8+ T cells from over 5 donors, dominant NKG2C+ clonotypes accounted for roughly 1.0-7.0%. A handful of donors showed these clonotypes also leading the CD3+CD56-NKG2C+ fraction.

This TCR was recovered from a man between 50 and 59 years old who received an inactivated influenza vaccine. The chain recombines TRBV6-6 with TRBJ2-7, with a possible D match to TRBD2 (6 bases). Sequencing used PBMCs from blood, obtained on the day of vaccination. The CDR3 coding sequence is TGTGCCATCTCGGGAGAGTACGAGCAGTACTTC. Amino acids: CAISGEYEQYF.